This T cell receptor (beta chain) was sequenced for a study of blood T cell repertoires in COVID-19. Study-wide context: There were acute and convalescent COVID-19 samples, and they came from the United States, Italy and Spain.

The sample holds one count of this clone. Trimming removed 4 bases at V and 5 bases at J, with 9 bases between. Germline lookup yields CDR1 SGHTA and CDR2 FQGNSA. This CDR3 is built from 13 residues. Produced via immunoSEQ multiplex PCR; TCRdb's table is partial and in-frame only. Found here are 150,000 to 200,000 clones, less than 90% of them singletons; the top ten hold approximately 4%. Source material: peripheral blood. This TCR was recovered from a woman in her seventies with acute or convalescent COVID-19. The J gene is TRBJ1-5, the V gene TRBV7-2; TRBD1 might be the D (5 bases). CDR3 loop: CASSYDSYQPQHF. CDR3 bases: TGTGCCAGCAGCTACGACAGCTATCAGCCCCAGCATTTT.